This passage covers 25 T cell receptor beta chains from one sample sequenced in a study of beta chain features in type 1 diabetes. Study-wide findings and caveats: People with Type 1 diabetes carried modestly yet significantly shorter TCRB CDR3s in all four CD4+ subsets.

Expressed TCRB transcripts were sequenced because the entire RNA isolate underwent reverse transcription. Generated by immunoSEQ multiplex PCR, the TCRdb table keeps only in-frame clones and is missing some. This table holds nearly 700,000 clones, under 15% found once. No cognate antigen is known for these TCRs. Sample: naive CD4+ T cells from blood. The receptors derive from a man aged 18 to 29 with type 1 diabetes.

A few counts support this clone. The CDR3 reads CAWSVQGGGELFF. DNA of the CDR3: TGTGCCTGGAGTGTACAGGGTGGCGGGGAGCTGTTTTTT. The V call is TRBV30, the J call TRBJ2-2; D might be TRBD1 (6 bases). Per the germline V gene, CDR1 is GTSNPN and CDR2 is SVGIG (reference sequence). V lost 0 bases and J 7 bases, leaving 9 bases between the germline ends. The CDR3 totals 13 residues.

The chain combines TRBV30 with TRBJ2-5; tentative D call: TRBD2 (5 bases). Trimming stripped 7 bases from V and 5 bases from J, with 14 bases between. CDR1 and CDR2 from the germline V gene are GTSNPN and SVGIG (reference sequence). The CDR3 consists of 12 residues. The CDR3 is CALMLGGETQYF. The CDR3 DNA sequence: TGTGCCTTGATGTTGGGCGGGGAGACCCAGTACTTC.

A few counts support this clone. Other nucleotide sequences in the sample specify the same CDR3. V usage is TRBV30 and J usage is TRBJ2-4, with D perhaps matching TRBD2 (6 bases). Germline lookup yields CDR1 GTSNPN and CDR2 SVGIG (reference sequence). The V end lost 2 bases, the J end lost 6 bases, and 8 bases lay between the germline ends. The CDR3 covers 12 residues. The CDR3 region is CAWSPGGNIQYF. The CDR3, as DNA: TGTGCCTGGAGTCCCGGGGGAAACATTCAGTACTTC.

CDR3 nucleotides: TGTGCCAGCACCATAGGGGGCCGCTATGGCTACACCTTC. It specifies CASTIGGRYGYTF. V is TRBV5-4 and J is TRBJ1-2, with 7 nucleotides matching TRBD1. CDR1 SGHNT and CDR2 YYREEE come from the germline V gene (reference sequence). CDR3 length: 13 amino acids. V trimming: 6 bases; J trimming: 4 bases; junction bases outside the gene matches: 6.

This clone has just a few counts. The chain uses TRBV28 and TRBJ2-3; D is unresolved. The CDR3 sequence is 14 residues long. Germline V gives CDR1 MDHEN, CDR2 SYDVKM. Trimming took 3 bases from V and 4 from J, leaving 11 bases between them. The CDR3 bases are TGTGCCAGCAGTTTTAATATCGGCGCAGATACGCAGTATTTT. Amino acid sequence: CASSFNIGADTQYF. The full variable domain, with the rest looked up from reference TRBV28 and TRBJ2-3, is DVKVTQSSRYLVKRTGEKVFLECVQDMDHENMFWYRQDPGLGLRLIYFSYDVKMKEKGDIPEGYSVSREKKERFSLILESASTNQTSMYLCASSFNIGADTQYFGPGTRLTVL.

This clone was seen a handful of times. Other DNA sequences in the same sample also yield this CDR3. The chain is built from TRBV10-3 and TRBJ1-2; maybe TRBD1 (6 bases). The CDR3 loop spans 12 amino acids. Germline-derived CDR1 and CDR2 are ENHRY and SYGVKD. V was trimmed by 2 bases and J by 5 bases, leaving 6 bases between them. CDR3 region: CAISEQGYGYTF. The CDR3 nucleotides read TGTGCCATCAGTGAGCAGGGGTATGGCTACACCTTC.

The chain employs TRBV30 and TRBJ2-7; 7 bases line up with TRBD1. Germline lookup yields CDR1 GTSNPN and CDR2 SVGIG (reference sequence). The CDR3 has 14 amino acids. The V segment lost 3 bases and the J segment 3 bases; nucleotides outside the gene matches: 8. The CDR3 is CAWSTNRGFYEQYF. CDR3 sequence (DNA): TGTGCCTGGAGCACTAACAGGGGTTTCTACGAGCAGTACTTC.

This clone was observed a few times. V and J are TRBV28 and TRBJ1-2; 8 nucleotides line up with TRBD1. With V trimmed by 6 bases and J by 7 bases, 16 bases remained unmatched. The CDR3 is made up of 16 amino acids. Germline V gene lookup returns CDR1 MDHEN and CDR2 SYDVKM. CDR3 in amino acids: CASRDHSMDREGGYTF. As DNA, the CDR3 is TGTGCCAGCAGGGACCATTCGATGGACAGGGAGGGTGGCTACACCTTC.

Concerning this clone itself: Within the sample, other DNA sequences also encode this same CDR3. The rearrangement uses TRBV6-1 and TRBJ2-7; 8 bases match TRBD1. Germline V gene lookup returns CDR1 MNHNS and CDR2 SASEGT. J gave up 0 bases and V 6 bases, and 4 bases lay outside the gene matches. The CDR3 is 14 residues long. This chain's CDR3 is CASRAGTGSYEQYF. CDR3 sequence (DNA): TGTGCCAGCAGAGCCGGGACAGGCTCCTACGAGCAGTACTTC.

The chain recombines TRBV30 with TRBJ2-4; 7 positions agree with TRBD2. The germline gives CDR1 GTSNPN, CDR2 SVGIG (reference sequence). With 1 base clipped from V and 6 bases from J, the junction kept 3 bases outside the gene matches. The CDR3 consists of 13 residues. CDR3 nucleotide sequence: TGTGCCTGGAGTGCAGGCGGGGGAAACATTCAGTACTTC. It yields the protein CAWSAGGGNIQYF.

V is TRBV11-3 and J is TRBJ1-2; weak D call: TRBD1 (5 bases). This CDR3 contains 12 residues. CDR1 and CDR2 from the germline V gene are SGHNT and YENEEA. The V end was cut by 5 bases, the J end by 5 bases, with 9 bases between. The CDR3 coding sequence is TGTGCCAGCAGCCGGGACCCGTATGGCTACACCTTC. Its translation is CASSRDPYGYTF.

The chain is built from TRBV11-2 and TRBJ2-5; D uncertain. The CDR3 is 13 residues long. The V gene lost 5 bases and the J gene lost 0 bases, with 7 bases spanning the gap. Germline lookup yields CDR1 SGHAT and CDR2 FQNNGV. Written as DNA, the CDR3 is TGTGCCAGCAGCCGAATATACCAAGAGACCCAGTACTTC. Its protein product is CASSRIYQETQYF.

The chain carries TRBV30 and TRBJ2-7; D unclear. From germline, CDR1 is GTSNPN and CDR2 SVGIG (reference sequence). This CDR3 contains 15 residues. The germline V and J ends were trimmed by 0 bases and 3 bases, with 15 bases remaining between them. The CDR3 here is CAWSVPTSTNYEQYF. CDR3 nucleotide sequence: TGTGCCTGGAGTGTCCCGACCTCCACTAACTACGAGCAGTACTTC.

This chain joins TRBV29-1 and TRBJ2-1, with D tentatively TRBD1 (5 bases). Trimming took off 1 base at V and 4 bases at J, with 11 bases between the two ends. The CDR3 is 14 residues long. Per the germline V gene, CDR1 is SQVTM and CDR2 is ANQGSEA. The CDR3 region is CSVEAWGQYNEQFF. As DNA, the CDR3 is TGCAGCGTTGAAGCCTGGGGCCAATACAATGAGCAGTTCTTC.

The DNA of the CDR3 is TGTGCCAGCAGCTCCCGCCACGGCTATGGCTACACCTTC. Translation: CASSSRHGYGYTF. This chain connects TRBV5-8 to TRBJ1-2; D gene unclear. The germline V and J ends were trimmed by 3 bases and 4 bases, with 10 bases remaining between them. There are 13 residues in the CDR3. Germline CDR1 and CDR2: SGHTS and YDEGEE. Looking up the rest from reference TRBV5-8 and TRBJ1-2 gives the full variable domain: EAGVTQSPTHLIKTRGQQATLRCSPISGHTSVYWYQQALGLGLQFLLWYDEGEERNRGNFPPRFSGRQFPNYSSELNVNALELEDSALYLCASSSRHGYGYTFGSGTRLTVV.

The genes are TRBV5-1 and TRBJ1-1, with a weak D call TRBD1 (6 bases). Looked up from germline, CDR1 is SGHRS and CDR2 is YFSETQ. Between the trimmed V and J ends, which lost 3 bases and 2 bases, there was a span of 8 bases. The CDR3 contains 13 residues. The CDR3 coding sequence is TGCGCCAGCAGCTCGGGACACAACACTGAAGCTTTCTTT. Translation gives CASSSGHNTEAFF.

This chain uses TRBV29-1 with TRBJ2-7; unclear D gene. CDR1 and CDR2 from the germline V gene are SQVTM and ANQGSEA. Trimming pared 2 bases from V and 2 bases from J, leaving 7 bases between. The CDR3 is 12 residues long. For the CDR3, the DNA is TGCAGCGTTGAAAAAGACACCTACGAGCAGTACTTC. Translated: CSVEKDTYEQYF.

The rearrangement uses TRBV6-5 and TRBJ2-4; D is perhaps TRBD2 (7 bases). Germline V gene data show CDR1 as MNHEY and CDR2 as SVGAGI. This CDR3 has 15 residues. The V and J ends lost 0 bases and 5 bases respectively, with 11 bases between them. The CDR3: CASSYSGGGQNIQYF. CDR3 DNA: TGTGCCAGCAGTTACTCGGGAGGGGGGCAAAACATTCAGTACTTC.

This clone was counted a few times. For the CDR3, the DNA is TGTGCCAGCTCACCTACAAGAGTTCCTTCACCCCTCCACTTT. This sequence encodes CASSPTRVPSPLHF. The rearrangement uses TRBV18 and TRBJ1-6; D unresolved. Trimming pared 3 bases from V and 9 bases from J, leaving 12 bases between. The germline V gene encodes CDR1 KGHSH and CDR2 LQKENI. The CDR3 extends over 14 amino acids.

J is TRBJ2-5 and V is TRBV5-6, with D perhaps TRBD2 (6 bases). Trimming removed 7 bases at V and 5 bases at J, with 18 bases between. Germline CDR1 reads SGHDT; CDR2 reads YYEEEE. The length of the CDR3 is 14 residues. The CDR3 sequence: CASGGLGGGETQYF. In nucleotides, the CDR3 is TGTGCCAGCGGGGGACTCGGAGGTGGTGAGACCCAGTACTTC.

The gene calls are TRBV7-2 and TRBJ2-6, with no clear D. Trimming cost V 2 bases and J 0 bases, with 8 bases left between them. CDR1 is SGHTA, CDR2 FQGNSA, per germline. The CDR3 has 16 residues. Written as DNA, the CDR3 is TGTGCCAGCAGCTTATCCCCGACCTCTGGGGCCAACGTCCTGACTTTC. Its translation is CASSLSPTSGANVLTF. The whole variable domain, remainder taken from reference TRBV7-2 and TRBJ2-6, is GAGVSQSPSNKVTEKGKDVELRCDPISGHTALYWYRQSLGQGLEFLIYFQGNSAPDKSGLPSDRFSAERTGGSVSTLTIQRTQQEDSAVYLCASSLSPTSGANVLTFGAGSRLTVL.

This clone has only a few counts. J is TRBJ2-3 and V is TRBV4-1, with 10 bases that match TRBD2. V shed 0 bases, J shed 2 bases, and the junction held 11 bases outside the gene matches. CDR3 length: 19 amino acids. CDR1 and CDR2 from the germline V gene are MGHRA and YSYEKL. In DNA form, the CDR3 reads TGCGCCAGCAGCCAAGACGTGATCCCGGGACTAGCGTTCACAGATACGCAGTATTTT. Translated, it gives CASSQDVIPGLAFTDTQYF.

This clone has at least ten counts. The rearrangement links TRBV5-4 to TRBJ2-4, with 7 bases matching TRBD1. V was pared by 3 bases and J by 8 bases, with 5 bases of the junction left unmatched. The CDR3 loop spans 13 amino acids. Germline V CDR1 and CDR2: SGHNT, YYREEE (reference sequence). The CDR3 loop is CASSSTGSDIQYF. The CDR3, as DNA: TGTGCCAGCAGCTCGACAGGGTCGGACATTCAGTACTTC. Together with reference TRBV5-4 and TRBJ2-4, the CDR3 gives the full variable domain: ETGVTQSPTHLIKTRGQQVTLRCSSQSGHNTVSWYQQALGQGPQFIFQYYREEENGRGNFPPRFSGLQFPNYSSELNVNALELDDSALYLCASSSTGSDIQYFGAGTRLSVL.

This clone was seen more than once but under ten times. This rearrangement joins TRBV6-1 to TRBJ1-5; 7 bases map to TRBD1. Germline V gene data show CDR1 as MNHNS and CDR2 as SASEGT. Trimming cost V 1 base and J 7 bases; bases outside gene matches: 13. The CDR3 sequence is 17 residues long. DNA of the CDR3: TGTGCCAGCAGTGAAGATTACTTTGAGGGGGCTGGCCAGCCCCAGCATTTT. The encoded protein is CASSEDYFEGAGQPQHF.

This clone was counted only a few times. The V gene is TRBV7-3, the J gene TRBJ2-3; 9 bases align to TRBD1. This CDR3 has 16 amino acids. V lost 2 bases and J lost 3; bases outside the gene matches: 6. In germline, CDR1 is SGHTA, CDR2 FQGTGA. In DNA, the CDR3 is TGTGCCAGCAGCTTAGGCGGGACAGGGAGAACAGATACGCAGTATTTT. It codes for CASSLGGTGRTDTQYF.